Described below is a single T cell receptor beta chain sequence and its context. It has no known antigen specificity. There are no base qualities to consult, and no much larger clone falls within one base. The entire amount of isolated RNA was reverse transcribed using the High Capacity cDNA Reverse Transcription Kit, so the sequenced TCRB transcripts were expressed ones. Deep immunoSEQ sequencing was performed on naive, central memory and regulatory T cell samples, with an average of about 4 million total reads per sample. Sorted cells were lysed in RLT buffer and RNA was extracted with DNase-treated RNeasy Micro or Mini kits, depending on cell number. To prevent cross-contamination, each cell subset was processed individually, whereas patient and healthy donor samples were processed jointly. The immunoSEQ multiplex PCR was used to amplify TCRB sequences from cDNA, generating 87-bp fragments that spanned the CDR3 region. The amplicons were sequenced using the Illumina HiSeq platform. As for the original processing: PCR bias was computationally corrected using synthetic template baselines, reads within Hamming distance 2 were collapsed, and singletons that could not be merged were discarded. By aligning reads against IMGT, V, D and J genes, CDR3 length, and insertions or deletions at six rearrangement sites were assigned. Within each subset, clonotype counts were normalized to sorted cell number, after which true diversity and Gini coefficients were computed with the tcR R package. The overlap coefficient, calculated on TCRB nucleotide sequences, was used to measure repertoire sharing. TCRdb provides this immuneACCESS table in a form limited to in-frame rearrangements. Some clones are lacking; in checked studies, under half of them reflect an unresolved V gene, and why the rest are absent is not known. V, J and clone size are those of that table, while D and trimming were read from the DNA. Recorded for this sample are roughly 180,000 clones; about 13% of them occurred a single time. The ten largest clones add up to about 0.59% of the sample.

This specimen comes from a study of beta chain features in type 1 diabetes (dated by TCRdb to between 2017 and 2018). Study-wide context: Patients and healthy donors did not differ in mean age, gender distribution, total cell number or subset yield. A total of roughly 99 million sorted cells were examined across all samples, and the number of cells per subset was strongly correlated with RNA yield. Regulatory and stem cell-like memory subsets were isolated from only 8 patients and roughly eight healthy donors, whereas naive and central memory subsets came from all 30 or so donors. The study compared TCRB repertoires of sorted circulating CD4+ T cell subsets between recently diagnosed type 1 diabetes patients and matched healthy donors. What the research found in general, with its limitations: Fewer insertions and more nucleotide deletions at VDJ recombination sites were observed in patients with type 1 diabetes, implying thymic rearrangement abnormalities. Only small numbers of individuals were included in the HLA sub-analyses, which left unresolved whether HLA type had any influence on TCRB rearrangement. Sequencing cDNA rather than genomic DNA could over-represent highly expressing activated cells, although activation and CD3 levels did not differ between groups. The naive, central memory and regulatory TCRB repertoires appeared to resemble one another more closely among patients than among healthy donors. In all four CD4+ subsets, TCRB CDR3 length was moderately but significantly shorter in type 1 diabetes patients. PCR might favor shorter templates, but patient and control samples were amplified and corrected together, so any skew would affect both groups equally.

A single peripheral blood draw of 90 to 150 mL on average was collected from each donor into heparinised tubes. A BD FACSAria II and a panel including CD45RO, CCR7, CD25, CD127, CD95 and CD27 were used to sort naive, central memory, regulatory and stem cell-like memory CD4+ T cells. Purity was above 95% for every sorted population. PBMCs were isolated immediately by Lymphoprep density gradient centrifugation and stained directly without culture. Samples were stained and sorted in pairs, with one healthy donor and one patient per experiment, so that batch effects were minimized. The sequence came from a woman younger than 35 in good health. The source material was central memory CD4+ T cells from blood.

The nucleotides are TGCGCCAGCTCAACGCGGGTAGCGGGAGGTACCGGGGAGCTGTTTTTT. Its protein product is CASSTRVAGGTGELFF. Recombination linked TRBV5-1 to TRBJ2-2, with 10 bases aligning to TRBD2. The CDR3 measures 16 amino acids from cysteine to phenylalanine. This entry keeps only the CDR3 DNA: 48 bases, framed from base 1. Reading the germline V gene gives CDR1 SGHRS and CDR2 YFSETQ. Trimming removed 7 bases from V and 5 bases from J; the gene matches leave 11 bases unexplained.